This entry is about one T cell receptor (beta chain). The antigen is undetermined. 5'RACE template switching built TCR beta cDNA with unique molecular identifiers. No DNA is given; TCRdb re-called the 5' RACE reads and lists each CDR3 protein once. In total, the table holds roughly 380,000 distinct CDR3 sequences. The data are from a study of T cells expressing NK-cell markers. The wider study: TCR beta repertoires came from sorted CD3+CD56+NKG2C+, CD3+CD56+NKG2C- and CD3+CD56-NKG2C+ T cells. Whole-study results and caveats: Dominant NKG2C+ clonotypes were found to form roughly 1.0-7.5% of CD8+ T cells in over 5 donors.

The CDR3 has 16 amino acids. The V gene's germline CDR1 is SGHTA and CDR2 FQGNSA. Sequencing was carried out using blood T cells: a sorted CD56 or NKG2C T cell subset, CD4+ or CD8+ T cells, or bulk PBMC T cells (not recorded which). The source is a man aged 18-70 years in good health. The gene calls are TRBV7-2 and TRBJ2-2; TCRdb reports TRBD1, a call that lacks DNA to check it against. The CDR3 sequence: CASSLAAGVGTGELFF.